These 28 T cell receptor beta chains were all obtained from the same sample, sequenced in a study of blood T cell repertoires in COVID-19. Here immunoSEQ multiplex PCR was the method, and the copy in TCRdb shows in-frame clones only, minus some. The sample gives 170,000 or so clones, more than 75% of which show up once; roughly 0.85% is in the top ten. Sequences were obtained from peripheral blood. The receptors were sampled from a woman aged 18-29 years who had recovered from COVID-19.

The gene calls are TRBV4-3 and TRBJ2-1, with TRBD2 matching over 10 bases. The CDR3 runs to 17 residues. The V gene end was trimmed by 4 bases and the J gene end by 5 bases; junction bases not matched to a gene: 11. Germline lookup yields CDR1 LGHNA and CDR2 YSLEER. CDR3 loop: CASSRRFGTSVDNEQFF. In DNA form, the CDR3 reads TGCGCCAGCAGCCGCCGTTTTGGGACTAGCGTCGACAATGAGCAGTTCTTC.

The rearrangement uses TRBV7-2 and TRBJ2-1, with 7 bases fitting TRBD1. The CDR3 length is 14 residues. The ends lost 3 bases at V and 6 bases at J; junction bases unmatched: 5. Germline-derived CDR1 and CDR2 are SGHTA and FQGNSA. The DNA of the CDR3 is TGTGCCAGCAGCTTTGACAGGGTTAGCAATGAGCAGTTCTTC. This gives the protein CASSFDRVSNEQFF.

This chain's CDR3 is CASSVASGVAETQYF. The CDR3, as DNA: TGTGCCAGCAGCGTAGCTTCGGGGGTTGCAGAGACCCAGTACTTC. The J gene is TRBJ2-5, the V gene TRBV9; tentatively, D is TRBD2 (6 bases). The CDR3 is made up of 15 amino acids. V was pared by 0 bases and J by 4 bases, with 13 bases between. Looked up from germline, CDR1 is SGDLS and CDR2 is YYNGEE.

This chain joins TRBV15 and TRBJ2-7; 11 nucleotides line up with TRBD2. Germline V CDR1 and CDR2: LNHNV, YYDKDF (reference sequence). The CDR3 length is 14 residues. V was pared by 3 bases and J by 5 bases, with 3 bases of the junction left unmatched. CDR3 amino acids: CATSRPTSGNEQYF. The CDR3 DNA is TGTGCCACCAGCAGGCCGACTAGCGGGAACGAGCAGTACTTC.

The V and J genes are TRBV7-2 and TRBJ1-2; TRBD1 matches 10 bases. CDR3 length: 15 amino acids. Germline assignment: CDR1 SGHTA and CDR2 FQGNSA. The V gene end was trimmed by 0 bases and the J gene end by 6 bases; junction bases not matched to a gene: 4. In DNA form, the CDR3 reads TGTGCCAGCAGCTTAGCGGGGGGACAGGGGAATGGCTACACCTTC. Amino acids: CASSLAGGQGNGYTF.

The CDR3 here is CASSQNTDGRLSGYTF. The CDR3, as DNA: TGTGCCAGCAGCCAAAATACCGACGGGAGGTTGAGCGGCTACACCTTC. The chain is built from TRBV3-1 (or the pseudogene TRBV3-2) and TRBJ1-2, with D uncertain. CDR3 length: 16 amino acids. V lost 2 bases, J lost 8 bases, and 21 bases lay in between. CDR1 is LGHDT and CDR2 is YNNKEL in the germline V gene (reference sequence).

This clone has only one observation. DNA of the CDR3: TGTGCCAGCACCCGGGACATCACAACTAATGAAAAACTGTTTTTT. Its translation is CASTRDITTNEKLFF. This sequence joins TRBV27 and TRBJ1-4; possible D gene TRBD1, 6 bases. The CDR3 loop spans 15 amino acids. With 7 bases removed from V and 0 bases from J, the gap between germline ends came to 12 bases. Germline values: CDR1 MNHEY, CDR2 SMNVEV (reference sequence).

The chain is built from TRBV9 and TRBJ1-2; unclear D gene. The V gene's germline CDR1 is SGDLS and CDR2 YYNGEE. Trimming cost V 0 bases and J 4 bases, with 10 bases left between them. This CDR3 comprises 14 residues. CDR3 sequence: CASSVGGEPYGYTF. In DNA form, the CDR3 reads TGTGCCAGCAGCGTAGGTGGAGAGCCCTATGGCTACACCTTC.

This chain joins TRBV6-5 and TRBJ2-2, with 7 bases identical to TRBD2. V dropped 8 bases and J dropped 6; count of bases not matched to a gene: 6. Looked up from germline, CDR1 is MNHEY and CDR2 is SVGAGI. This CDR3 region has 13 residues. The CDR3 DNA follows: TGTGCCAGCGCGGGACGGGAGGCCGGGGAGCTGTTTTTT. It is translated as CASAGREAGELFF.

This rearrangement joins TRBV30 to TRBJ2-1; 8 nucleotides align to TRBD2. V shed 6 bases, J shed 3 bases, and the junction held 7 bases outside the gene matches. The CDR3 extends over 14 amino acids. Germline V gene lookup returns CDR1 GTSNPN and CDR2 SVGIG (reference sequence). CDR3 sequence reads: CACNPGGYYNEQFF. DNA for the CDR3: TGTGCCTGTAACCCGGGAGGGTACTACAATGAGCAGTTCTTC.

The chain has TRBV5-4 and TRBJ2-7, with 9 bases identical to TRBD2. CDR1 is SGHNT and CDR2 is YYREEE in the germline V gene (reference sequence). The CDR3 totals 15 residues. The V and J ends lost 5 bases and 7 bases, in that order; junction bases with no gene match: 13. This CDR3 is CASSSGLAGGREQYV. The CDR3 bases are TGTGCCAGCAGTTCCGGATTGGCGGGAGGGCGGGAGCAGTACGTC.

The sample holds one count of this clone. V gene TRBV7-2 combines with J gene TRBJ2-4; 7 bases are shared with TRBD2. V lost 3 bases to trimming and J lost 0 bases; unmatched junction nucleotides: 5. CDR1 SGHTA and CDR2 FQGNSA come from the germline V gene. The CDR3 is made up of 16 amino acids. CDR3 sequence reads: CASSLGRGTAKNIQYF. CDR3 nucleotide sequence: TGTGCCAGCAGCTTGGGGCGGGGGACAGCCAAAAACATTCAGTACTTC.

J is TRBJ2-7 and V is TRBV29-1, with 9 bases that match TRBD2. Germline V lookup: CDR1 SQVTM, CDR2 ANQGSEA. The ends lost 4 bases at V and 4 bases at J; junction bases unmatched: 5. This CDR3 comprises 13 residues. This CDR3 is CSVGRGGVYEQYF. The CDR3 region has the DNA TGCAGCGTTGGTCGCGGGGGGGTTTACGAGCAGTACTTC.

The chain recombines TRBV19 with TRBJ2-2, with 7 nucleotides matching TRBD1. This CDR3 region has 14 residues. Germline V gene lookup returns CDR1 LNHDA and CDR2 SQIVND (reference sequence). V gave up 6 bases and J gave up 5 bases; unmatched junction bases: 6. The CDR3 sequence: CASSSTGQTGELFF. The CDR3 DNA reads TGTGCCAGTAGCTCGACAGGGCAAACCGGGGAGCTGTTTTTT.

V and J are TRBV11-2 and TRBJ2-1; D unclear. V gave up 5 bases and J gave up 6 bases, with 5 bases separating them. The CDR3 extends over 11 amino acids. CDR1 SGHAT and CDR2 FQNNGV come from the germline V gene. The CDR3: CASSLLNEQFF. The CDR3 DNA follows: TGTGCCAGCAGCCTACTCAATGAGCAGTTCTTC.

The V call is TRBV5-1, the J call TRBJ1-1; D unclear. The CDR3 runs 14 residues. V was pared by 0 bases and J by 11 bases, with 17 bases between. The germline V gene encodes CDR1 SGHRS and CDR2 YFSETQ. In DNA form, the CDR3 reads TGCGCCAGCAGCTTGGGGCAGTTGCCTTGGAGGGCTTTCTTT. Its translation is CASSLGQLPWRAFF.

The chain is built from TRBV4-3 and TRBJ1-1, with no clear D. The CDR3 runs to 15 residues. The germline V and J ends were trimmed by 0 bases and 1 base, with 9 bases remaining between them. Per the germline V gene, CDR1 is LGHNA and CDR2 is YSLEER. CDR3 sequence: CASSQDFAGNTEAFF. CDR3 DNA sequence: TGCGCCAGCAGCCAAGATTTCGCGGGGAACACTGAAGCTTTCTTT.

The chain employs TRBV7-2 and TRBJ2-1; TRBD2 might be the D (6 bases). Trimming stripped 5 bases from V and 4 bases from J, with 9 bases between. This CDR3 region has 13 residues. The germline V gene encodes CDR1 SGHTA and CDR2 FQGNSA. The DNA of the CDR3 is TGTGCCAGCAGCCCTGGGACTTACAATGAGCAGTTCTTC. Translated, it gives CASSPGTYNEQFF.

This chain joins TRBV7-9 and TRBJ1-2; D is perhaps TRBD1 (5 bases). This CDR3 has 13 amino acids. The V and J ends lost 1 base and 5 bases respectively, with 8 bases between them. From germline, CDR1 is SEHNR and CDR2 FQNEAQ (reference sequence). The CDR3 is CASSLGAGYGYTF. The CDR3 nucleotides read TGTGCCAGCAGCTTAGGGGCAGGGTATGGCTACACCTTC.

CDR3 residues: CASSGLANNEQFF. Written as DNA, the CDR3 is TGTGCCAGTAGTGGACTAGCGAACAATGAGCAGTTCTTC. This rearrangement joins TRBV19 to TRBJ2-1, with 9 bases lining up with TRBD2. This CDR3 is 13 amino acids long. Trimming at V came to 5 bases and at J to 5 bases, leaving 1 base not matched to a gene. Germline V gene sequence: CDR1 LNHDA, CDR2 SQIVND (reference sequence).

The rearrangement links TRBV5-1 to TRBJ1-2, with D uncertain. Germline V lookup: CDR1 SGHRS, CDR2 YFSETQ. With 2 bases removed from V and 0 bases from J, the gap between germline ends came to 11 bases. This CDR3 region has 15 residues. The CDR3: CASSFVGTANYGYTF. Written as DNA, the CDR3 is TGCGCCAGCAGCTTCGTAGGAACAGCTAACTATGGCTACACCTTC.

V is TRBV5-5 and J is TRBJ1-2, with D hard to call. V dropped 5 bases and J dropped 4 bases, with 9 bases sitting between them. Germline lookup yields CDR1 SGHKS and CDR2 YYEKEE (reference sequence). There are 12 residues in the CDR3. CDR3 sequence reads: CASRIDTYGYTF. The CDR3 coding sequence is TGTGCCAGCAGGATCGACACCTATGGCTACACCTTC.

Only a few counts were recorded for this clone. The CDR3 is CASTRLPEGTEAFF. CDR3 nucleotides: TGTGCCAGTACCCGACTCCCGGAGGGAACTGAAGCTTTCTTT. The rearrangement joins TRBV19 to TRBJ1-1; D remains unclear. Germline V CDR1 and CDR2: LNHDA, SQIVND (reference sequence). Trimming took off 7 bases at V and 5 bases at J, with 17 bases between the two ends. This CDR3 contains 14 residues.

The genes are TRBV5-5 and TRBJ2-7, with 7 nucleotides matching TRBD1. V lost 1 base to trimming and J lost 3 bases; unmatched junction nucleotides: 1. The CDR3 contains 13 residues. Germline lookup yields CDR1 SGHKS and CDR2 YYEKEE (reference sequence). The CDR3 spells CASSLRQGYEQYV. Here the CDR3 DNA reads TGTGCCAGCAGCTTGAGACAGGGCTACGAGCAGTACGTC.

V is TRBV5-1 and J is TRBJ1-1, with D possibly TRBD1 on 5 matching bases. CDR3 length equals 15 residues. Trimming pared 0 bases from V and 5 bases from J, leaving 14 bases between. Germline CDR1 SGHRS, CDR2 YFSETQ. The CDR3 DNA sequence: TGCGCCAGCAGCTTGGCACCAGGGCTGGGGACTGAAGCTTTCTTT. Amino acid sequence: CASSLAPGLGTEAFF.

This CDR3 is CASRWTGTNEKLFF. CDR3 in DNA: TGTGCCAGCAGGTGGACAGGGACTAATGAAAAACTGTTTTTT. The chain uses TRBV2 and TRBJ1-4; TRBD1 agrees at 8 bases. CDR3 size: 14 residues. V gave up 6 bases and J gave up 2 bases; unmatched junction bases: 2. Germline V lookup: CDR1 SNHLY, CDR2 FYNNEI.

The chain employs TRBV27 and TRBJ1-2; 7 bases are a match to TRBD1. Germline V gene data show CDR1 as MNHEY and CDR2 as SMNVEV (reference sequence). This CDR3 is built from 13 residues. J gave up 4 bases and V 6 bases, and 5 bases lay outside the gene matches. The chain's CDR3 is CASRDTGVYGYTF. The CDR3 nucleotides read TGTGCCAGCAGAGACACAGGGGTCTATGGCTACACCTTC.

CDR3 DNA: TGTGCCAGCAGCGACGGGACTAGCGGGAGGGTTACAGATACGCAGTATTTT. Translated: CASSDGTSGRVTDTQYF. This chain joins TRBV2 and TRBJ2-3; 16 positions agree with TRBD2. The junction had 6 bases not matched to a gene; V was cut back by 6 bases and J by 3 bases. This CDR3 contains 17 residues. Germline CDR1 and CDR2: SNHLY and FYNNEI.